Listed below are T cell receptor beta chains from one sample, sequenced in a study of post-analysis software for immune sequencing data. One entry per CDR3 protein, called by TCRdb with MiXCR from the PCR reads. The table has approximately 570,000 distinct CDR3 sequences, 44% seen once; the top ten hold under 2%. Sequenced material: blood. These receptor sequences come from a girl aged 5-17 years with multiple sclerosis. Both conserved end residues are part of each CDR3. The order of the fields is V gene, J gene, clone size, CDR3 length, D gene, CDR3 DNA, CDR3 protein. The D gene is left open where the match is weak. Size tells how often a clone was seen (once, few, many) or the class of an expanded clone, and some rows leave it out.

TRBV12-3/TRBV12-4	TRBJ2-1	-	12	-	TGTGCCAGCAGTTTAGGCAGGGCAGAGCAGTTCTTC	CASSLGRAEQFF
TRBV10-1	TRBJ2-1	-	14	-	TGCGCCAGCAGCGGCGTCAGGTCTACAAATGAGCAGTTCTTC	CASSGVRSTNEQFF
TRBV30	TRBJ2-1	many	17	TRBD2	TGTGCCTGGAATATTGGGCGACTAGCGGGGGGATACAATGAGCAGTTCTTC	CAWNIGRLAGGYNEQFF
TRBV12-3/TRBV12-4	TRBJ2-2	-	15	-	TGTGCCAGCAGTTTCAACATTGGTACCATCGGGGAGTTGTTTTTT	CASSFNIGTIGELFF
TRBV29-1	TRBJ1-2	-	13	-	TGCAGCGTTGACCCTTCGCCAGGTAGCGGCTACACCTTC	CSVDPSPGSGYTF
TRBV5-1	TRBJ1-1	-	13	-	TGCGCCAGCAGCCCATCCTCCGACGGGAAGGCTTTCTTT	CASSPSSDGKAFF
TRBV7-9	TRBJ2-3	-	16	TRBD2	TGTGCCAGCAGCTTGACTAGCGCCCACCCCACAGATACGCAGTATTTT	CASSLTSAHPTDTQYF
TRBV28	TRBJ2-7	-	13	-	TGTGCCAGCAGACCAGGTTCCACCTACGAGCAGTACTTC	CASRPGSTYEQYF
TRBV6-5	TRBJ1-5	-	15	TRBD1	TGTGCCAGCAGTTACGGGCCAGGGGGTGATCAGCCCCAGCATTTT	CASSYGPGGDQPQHF
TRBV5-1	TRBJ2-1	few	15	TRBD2	TGCGCCAGCAGCCCGACTAGCGGGAGTAGTTATGAGCAGTTCTTC	CASSPTSGSSYEQFF
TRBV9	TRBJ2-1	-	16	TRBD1	TGTGCCAGCAGCGTAGGCGGACAGGGGGCCTACAATGAGCAGTTCTTC	CASSVGGQGAYNEQFF
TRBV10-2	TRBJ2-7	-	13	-	TGCGCCAGCAGAGGCGGGACAACCTACGAGCAGTACTTC	CASRGGTTYEQYF
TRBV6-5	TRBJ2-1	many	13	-	TGTGCCAGCAGGGGGTTCTCCTACAATGAGCAGTTCTTC	CASRGFSYNEQFF
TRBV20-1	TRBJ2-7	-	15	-	TGCAGTGCTAGAGATGACACACTCCCCTCCTACGAGCAGTACTTC	CSARDDTLPSYEQYF
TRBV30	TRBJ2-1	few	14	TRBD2	TGTGCCTGGAGGGGACTAGCGGGGTACAATGAGCAGTTCTTC	CAWRGLAGYNEQFF
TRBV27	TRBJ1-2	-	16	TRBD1	TGTGCCAGCAGCGCCGTAGGACAGGGGGACGGCTATGGCTACACCTTC	CASSAVGQGDGYGYTF
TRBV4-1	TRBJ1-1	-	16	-	TGCGCCAGCAGCCAAGGTAGGACGGTAACGAACACTGAAGCTTTCTTT	CASSQGRTVTNTEAFF
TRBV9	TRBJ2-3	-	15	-	TGTGCCAGCACAAGGGAGTTTTCTTACACAGATACGCAGTATTTT	CASTREFSYTDTQYF
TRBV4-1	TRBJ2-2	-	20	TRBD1	TGCGCCAGCAGCCAAGACCCGTTGTTGAGGGGGCGTCGGAACACCGGGGAGCTGTTTTTT	CASSQDPLLRGRRNTGELFF
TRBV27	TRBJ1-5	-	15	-	TGTGCCAGCAGACCGCGGACAGCTAGCAATCAGCCCCAGCATTTT	CASRPRTASNQPQHF
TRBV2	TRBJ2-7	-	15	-	TGTGCCAGCAGTGAAGGAGGCGGATCCCCCTACGAGCAGTACTTC	CASSEGGGSPYEQYF
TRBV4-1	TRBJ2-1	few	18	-	TGCGCCAGCAGCCAAGATAGACTAGAATCTGTGGGCAACAATGAGCAGTTCTTC	CASSQDRLESVGNNEQFF
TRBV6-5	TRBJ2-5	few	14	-	TGTGCCAGCAGTGACCGGGACTACCAAGAGACCCAGTACTTC	CASSDRDYQETQYF
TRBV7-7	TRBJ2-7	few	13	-	TGTGCTAGCAGCAGGGACATCTCCTACGAGCAGTACTTC	CASSRDISYEQYF
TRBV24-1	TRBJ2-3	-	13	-	TGTGCCACCAGTGGTGGCCCCACAGATACGCAGTATTTT	CATSGGPTDTQYF
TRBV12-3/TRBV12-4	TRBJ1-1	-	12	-	TGTGCCAGCAAAGTCGGGAACACTGAAGCTTTCTTT	CASKVGNTEAFF
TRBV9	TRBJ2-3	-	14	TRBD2	TGTGCCAGCAGCTCAGAGGGACTAGTAGATACGCAGTATTTT	CASSSEGLVDTQYF
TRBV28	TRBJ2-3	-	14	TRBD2	TGTGCCTCGACCGGGGGGGACACACCAGATACGCAGTATTTT	CASTGGDTPDTQYF
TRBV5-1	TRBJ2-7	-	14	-	TGCGCCAGCAGCCCCACCGCGGACTCCTACGAGCAGTACTTC	CASSPTADSYEQYF
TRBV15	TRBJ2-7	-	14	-	TGTGCCACCAGCACCACGGGCCCGTACGACGAGCAGTACTTC	CATSTTGPYDEQYF
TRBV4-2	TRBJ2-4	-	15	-	TGTGCCAGCAGACTCGGCCCAGGGACCAAAAACATTCAGTACTTC	CASRLGPGTKNIQYF
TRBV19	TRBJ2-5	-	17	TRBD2	TGTGCCAGTAGCCCCCCCGTCGGACTAGCGGGAGAAGAGACCCAGTACTTC	CASSPPVGLAGEETQYF
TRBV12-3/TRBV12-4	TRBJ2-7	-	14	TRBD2	TGTGCCAGCAGCCCTTGGACTAGCAGCCTGGAGCAGTACTTC	CASSPWTSSLEQYF
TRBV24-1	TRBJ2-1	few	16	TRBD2	TGTGCCACCAGTGATCCAAGACTAGCGGGGGCCAATGAGCAGTTCTTC	CATSDPRLAGANEQFF
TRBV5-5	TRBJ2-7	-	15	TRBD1	TGTGCCAGCAGGGCGGATAGACAGGGATTCTACGAGCAGTACTTC	CASRADRQGFYEQYF
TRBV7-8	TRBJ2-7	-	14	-	TGTGCCAGCAGCCCCATGGGCGGAACCTACGAGCAGTACTTC	CASSPMGGTYEQYF